The next 23 T cell receptor beta chains were all read from a single sample in a study of blood T cell repertoires in COVID-19 (dated by TCRdb to the early 2020s). The library was made by the immunoSEQ multiplex PCR assay. This is the immuneACCESS table as TCRdb keeps it, with only in-frame sequences that have V and J called. A part of the clones is gone; compared with another copy, unresolved V genes explain less than half, and the rest is unexplained. The sample profile shows around 360,000 clones; approximately 89% of them were found once. The top ten clonotypes cover over 9.5% of the sample. The sample taken for sequencing was peripheral blood. All receptors come from a woman aged 25-40 years with COVID-19, enrolled during active disease.

This CDR3 is CASTGQVQETQYF. CDR3 DNA: TGTGCCAGCACGGGACAGGTACAAGAGACCCAGTACTTC. V is TRBV12-3 or TRBV12-4 and J is TRBJ2-5; 8 nucleotides match TRBD1. The CDR3 has 13 residues. J was trimmed by 2 bases and V by 7 bases; bases with no gene match: 3.

This chain links TRBV19 with TRBJ2-2, with 9 bases that match TRBD1. J gave up 4 bases and V 4 bases, and 10 bases lay outside the gene matches. Germline V gives CDR1 LNHDA, CDR2 SQIVND (reference sequence). The CDR3 is 17 amino acids. CDR3 DNA: TGTGCCAGTAGTAACCCGGGACAGGGTAGGCTCACCGGGGAGCTGTTTTTT. As protein: CASSNPGQGRLTGELFF. Variable domain in full (rest from reference TRBV19 and TRBJ2-2): DGGITQSPKYLFRKEGQNVTLSCEQNLNHDAMYWYRQDPGQGLRLIYYSQIVNDFQKGDIAEGYSVSREKKESFPLTVTSAQKNPTAFYLCASSNPGQGRLTGELFFGEGSRLTVL.

This clone was detected once. The chain employs TRBV13 and TRBJ1-6, with unresolved D. CDR1 is PRHDT and CDR2 is FYEKMQ in the germline V gene (reference sequence). Trimming pared 5 bases from V and 5 bases from J, leaving 16 bases between. CDR3 size: 16 residues. The CDR3 loop is CASSQEGIYNNSPLHF. The CDR3 bases are TGTGCCAGCAGCCAGGAGGGTATTTACAATAATTCACCCCTCCACTTT. Based on the CDR3 plus reference TRBV13 and TRBJ1-6, the full variable domain is AAGVIQSPRHLIKEKRETATLKCYPIPRHDTVYWYQQGPGQDPQFLISFYEKMQSDKGSIPDRFSAQQFSDYHSELNMSSLELGDSALYFCASSQEGIYNNSPLHFGNGTRLTVT.

This rearrangement joins TRBV19 to TRBJ2-5; TRBD2 aligns across 14 bases. After removal of 5 bases from V and 1 base from J, the junction contained 0 bases not matched to a gene. This CDR3 is 15 amino acids long. Germline V gene data show CDR1 as LNHDA and CDR2 as SQIVND (reference sequence). CDR3 protein: CASSGLAGGQETQYF. The CDR3 coding sequence is TGTGCCAGTAGTGGACTAGCGGGAGGCCAAGAGACCCAGTACTTC.

The chain combines TRBV24-1 with TRBJ2-5, with a tentative D call TRBD2 (6 bases). The CDR3 is 14 amino acids. Trimming shortened V by 4 bases and J by 5 bases, and 13 bases separated the two germline ends. Per germline, CDR1 KGHDR and CDR2 SFDVKD. The CDR3, as DNA: TGTGCCACCAGTGAGGCGGGGCCTCGGGAGACCCAGTACTTC. This sequence encodes CATSEAGPRETQYF.

The genes are TRBV9 and TRBJ2-2; TRBD1 might be the D (5 bases). The CDR3 consists of 16 residues. V lost 0 bases and J lost 1, with 10 bases in between. Germline V gene sequence: CDR1 SGDLS, CDR2 YYNGEE. CDR3 loop: CASSVGQGWNTGELFF. CDR3 nucleotides: TGTGCCAGCAGCGTAGGCCAGGGTTGGAACACCGGGGAGCTGTTTTTT.

V and J are TRBV5-1 and TRBJ2-7, with 9 bases identical to TRBD1. The V and J ends lost 4 bases and 2 bases, in that order; junction bases with no gene match: 4. The germline V gene encodes CDR1 SGHRS and CDR2 YFSETQ. The CDR3 runs to 14 residues. The CDR3 nucleotides are TGCGCCAGCAGCCGGGACAGGGCCCCCTACGAGCAGTACTTC. It translates to CASSRDRAPYEQYF.

This rearrangement joins TRBV5-1 to TRBJ1-4; TRBD1 agrees at 7 bases. CDR1 and CDR2 (germline): SGHRS, YFSETQ. V was pared by 5 bases and J by 8 bases, with 15 bases of the junction left unmatched. CDR3 length: 16 residues. DNA of the CDR3: TGCGCCAGCAGTTTCTACGACAGGGCCCCAGGCGAAAAACTGTTTTTT. Translation gives CASSFYDRAPGEKLFF.

V is TRBV6-2 or TRBV6-3 and J is TRBJ2-1, with 7 bases matching TRBD2. The CDR3 has 16 amino acids. V was clipped by 0 bases and J by 5 bases; unmatched bases: 7. Germline-derived CDR1 and CDR2 are MNHEY and SVGEGT. CDR3 DNA sequence: TGTGCCAGCAGTTACTCATTAGCGGGCTGGGACAATGAGCAGTTCTTC. Translating gives CASSYSLAGWDNEQFF.

The chain recombines TRBV11-1 with TRBJ2-3; D unclear. The CDR3 is 15 amino acids. V was clipped by 3 bases and J by 2 bases, with 12 bases between them. Germline V gene sequence: CDR1 SGHAT, CDR2 FQDESV (reference sequence). In nucleotides, the CDR3 is TGTGCCAGCAGCTTTTTAGGCGGATCCACAGATACGCAGTATTTT. Amino acids: CASSFLGGSTDTQYF.

The chain employs TRBV6-1 and TRBJ1-3; D perhaps matches TRBD1 (5 bases). The CDR3 extends over 17 amino acids. Between the trimmed V and J ends, which lost 2 bases and 0 bases, there was a span of 14 bases. Germline V gene lookup returns CDR1 MNHNS and CDR2 SASEGT. The CDR3, as DNA: TGTGCCAGCAGTGAAAAGGCTCGACAGACCTCTGGAAACACCATATATTTT. This sequence encodes CASSEKARQTSGNTIYF.

The chain has TRBV28 and TRBJ1-1; D is unresolved. Trimming removed 7 bases from V and 11 bases from J, with 11 bases in between. This CDR3 has 10 residues. CDR1 is MDHEN, CDR2 SYDVKM, per germline. CDR3 coding DNA: TGTGCCAGCACCGGAGAGGCGGCTTTCTTT. This sequence encodes CASTGEAAFF.

This clone was counted a few times. This sequence joins TRBV3-1 (or the pseudogene TRBV3-2) and TRBJ1-2; 9 positions agree with TRBD1. This CDR3 has 14 amino acids. CDR1 and CDR2 from the germline V gene are LGHDT and YNNKEL (reference sequence). Germline trimming cut 4 bases from V and 6 bases from J; bases unmatched to any gene: 6. The CDR3 protein is CASSPRTGVDGYTF. The CDR3 DNA follows: TGTGCCAGCAGCCCCAGGACAGGGGTCGATGGCTACACCTTC.

This rearrangement joins TRBV5-1 to TRBJ1-2, with D possibly matching TRBD1 (6 bases). V gave up 3 bases and J gave up 6 bases, with 15 bases separating them. The germline V gene has CDR1 SGHRS and CDR2 YFSETQ. This CDR3 contains 14 residues. The CDR3 reads CASSSNFYRDGYTF. CDR3 nucleotides: TGCGCCAGCAGCTCCAACTTTTACAGGGATGGCTACACCTTC. Filled out from reference TRBV5-1 and TRBJ1-2, the complete variable domain reads KAGVTQTPRYLIKTRGQQVTLSCSPISGHRSVSWYQQTPGQGLQFLFEYFSETQRNKGNFPGRFSGRQFSNSRSEMNVSTLELGDSALYLCASSSNFYRDGYTFGSGTRLTVV.

The chain employs TRBV10-3 and TRBJ1-6, with TRBD1 matching over 9 bases. J was trimmed by 8 bases and V by 5 bases; bases with no gene match: 4. The CDR3 extends over 14 amino acids. Germline loops: CDR1 ENHRY, CDR2 SYGVKD. CDR3 DNA: TGTGCCATCAGTCCGGGACAGGGAGATTCACCCCTCCACTTT. Protein: CAISPGQGDSPLHF.

This clone was counted a few times. The CDR3 reads CASSLVGGAFYEQYF. The DNA for the CDR3 is TGTGCCAGCAGCTTGGTGGGGGGAGCCTTCTACGAGCAGTACTTC. This rearrangement joins TRBV5-4 to TRBJ2-7, with a tentative D call TRBD2 (6 bases). The CDR3 is 15 amino acids. CDR1 is SGHNT and CDR2 is YYREEE in the germline V gene (reference sequence). V lost 0 bases, J lost 3 bases, and 13 bases lay in between.

The chain is built from TRBV4-1 and TRBJ2-7; TRBD2 might be the D (5 bases). The CDR3 has 14 amino acids. V lost 0 bases to trimming and J lost 4 bases, with 10 bases between them. CDR1 MGHRA and CDR2 YSYEKL come from the germline V gene. The CDR3 region is CASSQDLREYEQYF. In nucleotides, the CDR3 is TGCGCCAGCAGCCAAGATCTGAGGGAGTACGAGCAGTACTTC.

The sample holds a few counts of this clone. The gene calls are TRBV3-1 (or the pseudogene TRBV3-2) and TRBJ1-2; TRBD1 agrees at 9 bases. This CDR3 region has 13 residues. Germline loops: CDR1 LGHDT, CDR2 YNNKEL (reference sequence). V trimming: 4 bases; J trimming: 14 bases; junction bases outside the gene matches: 11. CDR3 amino acids: CASSRRQGGTWTF. DNA of the CDR3: TGTGCCAGCAGCCGAAGACAGGGGGGGACCTGGACCTTC.

The CDR3 bases are TGTGCCAGCAGCGTAGCCCCAGGGGTAGCGGGAAGCAATGAGCAGTTCTTC. Its translation is CASSVAPGVAGSNEQFF. This sequence joins TRBV9 and TRBJ2-1; 8 positions match TRBD2. The germline V gene has CDR1 SGDLS and CDR2 YYNGEE. The CDR3 length is 17 residues. Trimming removed 0 bases from V and 6 bases from J; junction bases left unmatched: 11. The variable domain in full, with the rest retrieved from reference TRBV9 and TRBJ2-1, is DSGVTQTPKHLITATGQRVTLRCSPRSGDLSVYWYQQSLDQGLQFLIQYYNGEERAKGNILERFSAQQFPDLHSELNLSSLELGDSALYFCASSVAPGVAGSNEQFFGPGTRLTVL.

The genes are TRBV11-2 and TRBJ2-7; 8 bases line up with TRBD2. The CDR3 extends over 14 amino acids. V lost 6 bases and J lost 2; bases outside the gene matches: 6. Germline V lookup: CDR1 SGHAT, CDR2 FQNNGV. The CDR3 DNA reads TGTGCCAGCAGTGCCCCGGGGGGGCCCTACGAGCAGTACTTC. Protein sequence: CASSAPGGPYEQYF.

The V call is TRBV3-1 (or the pseudogene TRBV3-2), the J call TRBJ1-2; 7 bases fit TRBD1. The trim removed 1 base at V and 4 bases at J, leaving 3 bases unmatched. Looked up from germline, CDR1 is LGHDT and CDR2 is YNNKEL (reference sequence). This CDR3 has 14 residues. CDR3 DNA: TGTGCCAGCAGCCAAGGACAGGGAAGCTATGGCTACACCTTC. The encoded protein is CASSQGQGSYGYTF.

The V call is TRBV5-1, the J call TRBJ2-1; D might be TRBD1 (5 bases). The germline gives CDR1 SGHRS, CDR2 YFSETQ. Between the trimmed V and J ends, which lost 3 bases and 0 bases, there was a span of 7 bases. The CDR3 covers 14 residues. CDR3 amino acids: CASSSQGSYNEQFF. DNA for the CDR3: TGCGCCAGCAGCTCCCAGGGCTCCTACAATGAGCAGTTCTTC.

V is TRBV10-3 and J is TRBJ2-1, with D unclear. CDR1 is ENHRY and CDR2 is SYGVKD in the germline V gene. The CDR3 runs to 14 residues. V dropped 4 bases and J dropped 3 bases, with 10 bases sitting between them. The chain's CDR3 is CAISVEYYYNEQFF. Here the CDR3 DNA reads TGTGCCATCAGTGTAGAATACTACTACAATGAGCAGTTCTTC.